This T cell receptor (beta chain) was recorded in a study of shared clonotypes between healthy human individuals. Study results and limitations: Naive CD4 clonotypes were shared across a handful of donors at 4% to 5%.

In the source study's methods: Because ImmunoSEQ provided only junction sequences with no quality scores, the filtering differed. The table came from immunoSEQ multiplex PCR; TCRdb's copy has only in-frame clones and leaves some out. That table supplies the V and J calls and clone size; D and trimming were determined from the DNA. The sample carries under 2.5 million clones, around 92% recorded once. Trimming pared 1 base from V and 0 bases from J, leaving 7 bases between. CDR3 length equals 16 residues. In germline, CDR1 is MNHEY, CDR2 SMNVEV (reference sequence). Naive CD4+ cells were CD45RA-selected; the remaining cells were memory. About this clone: Its specificity is not known.

The sequencing input was naive CD4+ T cells from PBMCs. As to subset: CD45RA+ positively selected. The clonotype originates from a man in his late teens or twenties in good health. Some clones in this sample may be carry-over from other donors' samples. The chain joins TRBV27 to TRBJ1-6; D unclear. The CDR3 is CASSLYPSSYNSPLHF. CDR3 bases: TGTGCCAGCAGTTTATACCCTAGCTCCTATAATTCACCCCTCCACTTT.